This TCR beta chain is drawn from a study of T-cell reconstitution after alpha-beta-depleted transplantation in children. Unique molecular identifiers were used to barcode this TCRbeta library. TCRdb reprocessed the PCR reads via MiXCR and lists one record per CDR3 protein. The table lists around 600,000 distinct CDR3 sequences, 15% to 20% of them singletons, with approximately 1% in the top ten. Germline V gene sequence: CDR1 DFQATT, CDR2 SNEGSKA (reference sequence). This CDR3 contains 17 residues. Comments on this clonotype: At one end, the junction sequence differs from germline, possibly due to a read error.

Specimen: PBMCs from the stem cell graft donor, collected from the stem cell graft. This receptor was taken from a human donor who donated a stem cell graft to a child with acute myeloid leukemia. The V gene is TRBV20-1, the J gene TRBJ2-1; TRBD2 matches at 10 bases. DNA of the CDR3: TGCTGTGCCATAGGTAGCGGGGGGCCGAGCTCCTACAATGAGCAGTTCTTC. It codes for CCAIGSGGPSSYNEQFF.